This entry lists 8 T cell receptor beta chains sequenced from one sample in a study of cytotoxic CD8 clonotypes in ibrutinib-treated CLL (dated by TCRdb to the early 2020s). To prepare the library, the immunoSEQ multiplex PCR assay was applied. TCRdb took this table from immuneACCESS and kept in-frame rearrangements with V and J called. Such tables lack part of the clones; where checked against another copy, unresolved V genes explain under half of the gap, and the rest is unexplained. The sample profile shows some 92,000 clones; 77% of them were found once. 20% to 25% of the sample is in the top ten clones. Taken with the paper, the label for time point translates to: 20 to 30 months on ibrutinib. This specimen was PBMCs, taken after 24 months of ibrutinib treatment. Receptor source: a human donor with chronic lymphocytic leukemia.

This chain connects TRBV7-9 to TRBJ2-7; 8 bases align to TRBD2. CDR1 and CDR2 (germline): SEHNR, FQNEAQ (reference sequence). V lost 5 bases, J lost 5 bases, and 17 bases stayed unmatched. This CDR3 has 17 residues. The CDR3 is CASSPGFGLAGGNEQYF. The CDR3 DNA reads as TGTGCCAGCAGCCCAGGGTTCGGACTAGCCGGTGGGAACGAGCAGTACTTC.

The chain employs TRBV20-1 and TRBJ2-1, with D perhaps TRBD1 or TRBD2 (6 bases each). V was shortened by 3 bases and J by 10 bases, with 10 bases between the two germline ends. Germline CDR1 DFQATT, CDR2 SNEGSKA (reference sequence). This CDR3 has 11 amino acids. The CDR3 DNA is TGCAGTGCTAGGAGGGGGGTCGAGCAGTTCTTC. It encodes CSARRGVEQFF.

This sequence joins TRBV7-2 and TRBJ1-1; D is uncertain. Germline assignment: CDR1 SGHTA and CDR2 FQGNSA. There are 14 residues in the CDR3. The germline V and J ends were trimmed by 1 base and 2 bases, with 8 bases remaining between them. The CDR3 region is CASSLGGSNTEAFF. CDR3 coding DNA: TGTGCCAGCAGCTTAGGCGGGAGTAACACTGAAGCTTTCTTT.

A few counts support this clone. V and J are TRBV2 and TRBJ2-7, with 7 bases aligning to TRBD1. The CDR3 extends over 15 amino acids. Germline lookup yields CDR1 SNHLY and CDR2 FYNNEI. V trimming: 6 bases; J trimming: 3 bases; junction bases outside the gene matches: 11. The CDR3 DNA follows: TGTGCCAGCAGCGTCAGACAGGGTAGGGACTACGAGCAGTACTTC. Translation gives CASSVRQGRDYEQYF.

This clone was observed a handful of times. This chain links TRBV19 with TRBJ1-2; 8 nucleotides align to TRBD1. CDR1 LNHDA and CDR2 SQIVND come from the germline V gene (reference sequence). Trimming took 6 bases from V and 5 from J; bases not matched to a gene: 5. This CDR3 contains 13 residues. CDR3 protein: CASRGQDSYGYTF. The DNA of the CDR3 is TGTGCCAGTAGGGGACAGGATTCGTATGGCTACACCTTC.

The genes are TRBV27 and TRBJ1-6; D gene ambiguous. V lost 2 bases and J lost 5, with 7 bases in between. Germline V gives CDR1 MNHEY, CDR2 SMNVEV (reference sequence). This CDR3 has 14 amino acids. The CDR3 loop reads CASSLIGDNSPLHF. The CDR3 DNA sequence: TGTGCCAGCAGTTTAATTGGGGATAATTCACCCCTCCACTTT.

This clone appeared a single time. The chain couples TRBV7-9 to TRBJ1-1, with unresolved D. Germline CDR1 reads SEHNR; CDR2 reads FQNEAQ (reference sequence). The CDR3 has 13 amino acids. The V and J ends lost 5 bases and 1 base respectively, with 8 bases between them. This chain's CDR3 is CASSPQENTEAFF. The CDR3 DNA sequence: TGTGCCAGCAGCCCCCAGGAGAACACTGAAGCTTTCTTT.

By sample fraction, this clone is medium-sized. The V and J genes are TRBV9 and TRBJ2-2; tentative D call: TRBD2 (6 bases). The CDR3 has 16 amino acids. Germline loops: CDR1 SGDLS, CDR2 YYNGEE. Trimming pared 0 bases from V and 8 bases from J, leaving 17 bases between. Here the CDR3 reads CASSVVWALAPGELFF. CDR3 nucleotide sequence: TGTGCCAGCAGCGTAGTCTGGGCTCTAGCGCCAGGGGAGCTGTTTTTT.